This TCR beta chain came from a study of blood T cells in healthy people across ages. About this clonotype itself: What it recognizes is unknown.

V was clipped by 3 bases and J by 5 bases; unmatched bases: 2. The length of the CDR3 is 13 residues. The germline CDR1 and CDR2 sequences are SQVTM and ANQGSEA. Notes on the study in general: It was the long-lived donors that had more naive CD4+ cells and higher diversity than aged donors. Age advanced and TCR beta diversity per million T cells fell, roughly linearly.

Primed by a sample-barcoded 5' primer and a J-beta primer mix, a second PCR proceeded for about 7 to 11 cycles. From the 5' RACE reads, TCRdb called clonotypes with MiXCR, one entry per CDR3 protein. The table has around 820,000 distinct CDR3 sequences, 20% to 30% seen once. This sample also belongs to another study, concerning T cells of mothers and their children.

This clonotype was sampled from a boy aged 10-17 years in good health. This chain links TRBV29-1 with TRBJ2-3, with 10 bases lining up with TRBD2. The sequenced sample consisted of blood. As DNA, the CDR3 is TGCAGCGTTGAGGCTAGCGGGAGAGATACGCAGTATTTT. Its translation: CSVEASGRDTQYF.